The 14 T cell receptor beta chains below all came from one sample that was sequenced in a study of glioma-infiltrating T cells after dendritic cell vaccination. Produced via immunoSEQ multiplex PCR; TCRdb's table is partial and in-frame only. Here the sample spans under 100,000 clones, 75% to 85% being singletons. The sequencing used blood, collected before dendritic cell vaccination. These receptors were taken from a human donor with glioblastoma.

The V gene is TRBV6-6, the J gene TRBJ2-3, with 10 bases fitting TRBD2. The CDR3 spans 14 residues. The germline gives CDR1 MNHNY, CDR2 SVGAGI (reference sequence). V lost 4 bases to trimming and J lost 8 bases; unmatched junction nucleotides: 6. As DNA, the CDR3 is TGTGCCAGCAGTTCGCTAGCGGGAGAGGTTACGCAGTATTTT. It specifies CASSSLAGEVTQYF.

J is TRBJ1-3 and V is TRBV28, with D tentatively TRBD1 (5 bases). There are 17 residues in the CDR3. V was clipped by 4 bases and J by 3 bases, with 19 bases between them. Germline CDR1 MDHEN, CDR2 SYDVKM. In DNA form, the CDR3 reads TGTGCCAGCAGTTCGTCTGGGGGGGGAATTATTGGAAACACCATATATTTT. As protein: CASSSSGGGIIGNTIYF.

This chain joins TRBV7-2 and TRBJ1-2; tentatively, D is TRBD1 (5 bases). CDR1 and CDR2 (germline): SGHTA, FQGNSA. The CDR3 consists of 15 residues. Trimming removed 5 bases from V and 3 bases from J, with 16 bases in between. CDR3 loop: CASSHVRGSDYGYTF. The CDR3 nucleotides are TGTGCCAGCAGCCACGTCCGGGGGTCTGACTATGGCTACACCTTC.

This clone occurred once. V is TRBV28 and J is TRBJ2-7, with TRBD2 identical over 7 bases. This CDR3 spans 17 amino acids. J gave up 7 bases and V 5 bases, and 20 bases lay outside the gene matches. Germline CDR1 MDHEN, CDR2 SYDVKM. CDR3 sequence: CASSVAGGFRELGEQYF. CDR3 in DNA: TGTGCCAGCAGTGTAGCGGGTGGCTTCCGGGAGTTGGGGGAGCAGTACTTC. Full variable domain (rest looked up from reference TRBV28 and TRBJ2-7): DVKVTQSSRYLVKRTGEKVFLECVQDMDHENMFWYRQDPGLGLRLIYFSYDVKMKEKGDIPEGYSVSREKKERFSLILESASTNQTSMYLCASSVAGGFRELGEQYFGPGTRLTVT.

The table lists this clone with a count of one. The V call is TRBV10-2, the J call TRBJ2-2; TRBD2 aligns across 8 bases. Germline V lookup: CDR1 WSHSY, CDR2 SAAADI. Trimming at V came to 0 bases and at J to 0 bases, leaving 3 bases not matched to a gene. CDR3 length: 17 amino acids. The CDR3 loop is CASSESVGLANTGELFF. The CDR3 nucleotides read TGCGCCAGCAGTGAGTCCGTGGGACTAGCGAACACCGGGGAGCTGTTTTTT.

The rearrangement links TRBV5-4 to TRBJ1-1; tentative D call: TRBD1 (6 bases). This CDR3 has 16 amino acids. Trimming took off 3 bases at V and 1 base at J, with 16 bases between the two ends. Germline V CDR1 and CDR2: SGHNT, YYREEE (reference sequence). DNA of the CDR3: TGTGCCAGCAGCTCCCCCCCGGGACACCAGAACACTGAAGCTTTCTTT. It yields the protein CASSSPPGHQNTEAFF.

The chain uses TRBV18 and TRBJ1-1; 7 positions match TRBD1. The germline CDR1 and CDR2 sequences are KGHSH and LQKENI. The CDR3 is made up of 15 amino acids. V lost 5 bases and J lost 1; bases outside the gene matches: 7. The CDR3 bases are TGTGCCAGCTCAGTCGGACAGGCCCAGAACACTGAAGCTTTCTTT. It encodes CASSVGQAQNTEAFF.

The chain carries TRBV30 and TRBJ2-5, with TRBD1 matching over 9 bases. With 4 bases clipped from V and 1 base from J, the junction kept 4 bases outside the gene matches. This CDR3 comprises 14 residues. CDR1 and CDR2 (germline): GTSNPN, SVGIG (reference sequence). The CDR3 coding sequence is TGTGCCTGGACAGGACAGGGGATCCAAGAGACCCAGTACTTC. This encodes CAWTGQGIQETQYF.

As to this clone: The missing conserved phenylalanine or tryptophan at the end of this CDR3 makes a read error likely. The chain joins TRBV9 to TRBJ1-2, with 9 bases lining up with TRBD1. There are 17 residues in the CDR3. V shed 0 bases, J shed 4 bases, and the junction held 10 bases outside the gene matches. Germline values: CDR1 SGDLS, CDR2 YYNGEE. The CDR3 sequence is CASSVGGQGKGSYGYTL. CDR3 DNA: TGTGCCAGCAGCGTAGGGGGACAGGGAAAAGGAAGCTATGGCTACACCCTC.

The gene calls are TRBV9 and TRBJ2-2, with 9 bases lining up with TRBD1. V was clipped by 1 base and J by 7 bases; unmatched bases: 11. This CDR3 is built from 17 residues. Per germline, CDR1 SGDLS and CDR2 YYNGEE. The CDR3 sequence is CASSVQAGQGIVGELFF. Written as DNA, the CDR3 is TGTGCCAGCAGCGTACAGGCCGGACAGGGGATCGTCGGGGAGCTGTTTTTT.

The chain uses TRBV4-2 and TRBJ2-1; no reliable D call. The germline CDR1 and CDR2 sequences are LGHNA and YNFKEQ. V lost 0 bases to trimming and J lost 1 base, with 10 bases between them. This CDR3 is built from 16 residues. CDR3 sequence reads: CASSQDPATSYNEQFF. The CDR3 region has the DNA TGTGCCAGCAGCCAAGATCCAGCGACTTCCTACAATGAGCAGTTCTTC.

The chain carries TRBV7-9 and TRBJ1-3, with unresolved D. V lost 0 bases to trimming and J lost 7 bases, with 13 bases between them. CDR3 size: 15 residues. Germline V gene sequence: CDR1 SEHNR, CDR2 FQNEAQ (reference sequence). This CDR3 reads CASSLAGGVRNTIYF. In DNA form, the CDR3 reads TGTGCCAGCAGCTTAGCGGGCGGGGTGCGTAACACCATATATTTT.

The chain is built from TRBV4-2 and TRBJ2-7; possible D gene TRBD2, 5 bases. The CDR3 runs to 15 residues. Germline CDR1 LGHNA, CDR2 YNFKEQ. Trimming removed 0 bases from V and 1 base from J, with 10 bases in between. In DNA, the CDR3 is TGTGCCAGCAGCCAAGATCTCGGGATGTCCTACGAGCAGTACTTC. The encoded protein is CASSQDLGMSYEQYF.

The chain recombines TRBV7-6 with TRBJ1-1; tentatively, D is TRBD1 (6 bases). Germline values: CDR1 SGHVS, CDR2 FNYEAQ. The CDR3 sequence is 13 residues long. V lost 2 bases and J 5 bases, leaving 9 bases between the germline ends. Here the CDR3 DNA reads TGTGCCAGCAGCTTACAGGGGCGGACTGAAGCTTTCTTT. Protein sequence: CASSLQGRTEAFF. The variable domain in full, completed from reference TRBV7-6 and TRBJ1-1, reads GAGVSQSPRYKVTKRGQDVALRCDPISGHVSLYWYRQALGQGPEFLTYFNYEAQQDKSGLPNDRFSAERPEGSISTLTIQRTEQRDSAMYRCASSLQGRTEAFFGQGTRLTVV.